The 8 T cell receptor beta chains given below trace back to one sample, sequenced in a study of T-cell reconstitution after alpha-beta-depleted transplantation in children. Unique molecular identifiers were incorporated during preparation of the TCRbeta library. TCRdb re-called the PCR reads with MiXCR, one entry per CDR3 protein. The table lists 300,000 or so distinct CDR3 sequences, approximately 23% of them singletons. The sample in question was PBMCs, mostly from graft donor cells, obtained 180 days after TCRalphabeta/CD19-depleted stem cell transplant. The receptors were sampled from a male patient between 5 and 17 years old who had a stem cell transplant for acute lymphoblastic leukemia, so the T cells may come from the graft donor.

A word on this clonotype: The junction does not match germline at one end; this may be a read error. The chain uses TRBV24-1 and TRBJ2-5; the match to TRBD1 covers 9 bases. CDR1 is KGHDR and CDR2 is SFDVKD in the germline V gene. The CDR3 covers 16 residues. The CDR3: CSTSDDRGLLMETQYF. The CDR3 nucleotides are TGTTCCACCAGTGATGACAGGGGGTTATTAATGGAGACCCAGTACTTC.

A few counts support this clonotype. This rearrangement joins TRBV4-1 to TRBJ2-1, with D possibly TRBD1 on 6 matching bases. Germline CDR1 MGHRA, CDR2 YSYEKL. V lost 1 base and J 7 bases, leaving 20 bases between the germline ends. This CDR3 is 17 amino acids long. CDR3 in amino acids: CASSQVVPRGSGNEQFF. In nucleotides, the CDR3 is TGCGCCAGCAGCCAAGTGGTCCCCAGGGGCAGTGGAAATGAGCAGTTCTTC.

This clonotype turned up a few times. The chain uses TRBV7-3 and TRBJ2-6; perhaps TRBD2 as D (6 bases). CDR1 is SGHTA and CDR2 is FQGTGA in the germline V gene. The CDR3 covers 20 residues. V lost 2 bases and J lost 0, with 20 bases in between. The CDR3 region is CASSLLGPTSYYSGANVLTF. CDR3 DNA sequence: TGTGCCAGCAGCTTACTGGGACCCACTAGCTACTACTCTGGGGCCAACGTCCTGACTTTC.

This chain links TRBV5-1 with TRBJ1-1, with TRBD1 matching 7 bases. The CDR3 loop spans 13 amino acids. Looked up from germline, CDR1 is SGHRS and CDR2 is YFSETQ. V was pared by 3 bases and J by 2 bases, with 1 base of the junction left unmatched. The CDR3, as DNA: TGCGCCAGCAGCTGGGACAGAAACACTGAAGCTTTCTTT. As protein: CASSWDRNTEAFF.

This chain joins TRBV3-1 and TRBJ2-7, with D perhaps matching TRBD2 (6 bases). Trimming cost V 1 base and J 6 bases, with 16 bases left between them. The germline V gene encodes CDR1 LGHDT and CDR2 YNNKEL (reference sequence). The CDR3 runs to 15 residues. DNA of the CDR3: TGTGCCAGCAGCCAAGCTCTCGCGGGACCCCTCGAGCAGTACTTC. Amino acids: CASSQALAGPLEQYF.

This clonotype has only a few counts. The V call is TRBV5-1, the J call TRBJ2-5, with 13 bases identical to TRBD2. CDR1 is SGHRS, CDR2 YFSETQ, per germline. The CDR3 loop spans 18 amino acids. V was clipped by 3 bases and J by 4 bases; unmatched bases: 12. CDR3 in DNA: TGCGCCAGCAGCTGGACCACGGGACTAGCGGGATTTCCAGAGACCCAGTACTTC. It specifies CASSWTTGLAGFPETQYF.

This clonotype has just a few counts. V usage is TRBV5-1 and J usage is TRBJ1-1; no clear D. Looked up from germline, CDR1 is SGHRS and CDR2 is YFSETQ. The CDR3 totals 15 residues. Trimming left V 3 bases short and J 5 bases short, with 17 bases between. This CDR3 is CASSSWIGVGTEAFF. CDR3 coding DNA: TGCGCCAGCAGCTCCTGGATTGGCGTAGGGACTGAAGCTTTCTTT. The entire variable domain, with the rest obtained from reference TRBV5-1 and TRBJ1-1, is as follows: KAGVTQTPRYLIKTRGQQVTLSCSPISGHRSVSWYQQTPGQGLQFLFEYFSETQRNKGNFPGRFSGRQFSNSRSEMNVSTLELGDSALYLCASSSWIGVGTEAFFGQGTRLTVV.

The chain recombines TRBV10-3 with TRBJ2-7; D perhaps matches TRBD1 (5 bases). There are 15 residues in the CDR3. CDR1 is ENHRY, CDR2 SYGVKD, per germline. Trimming removed 0 bases from V and 3 bases from J, with 12 bases in between. In DNA form, the CDR3 reads TGTGCCATCAGTGAGTCGGCAGGGCTGATCTACGAGCAGTACTTC. Its translation: CAISESAGLIYEQYF.